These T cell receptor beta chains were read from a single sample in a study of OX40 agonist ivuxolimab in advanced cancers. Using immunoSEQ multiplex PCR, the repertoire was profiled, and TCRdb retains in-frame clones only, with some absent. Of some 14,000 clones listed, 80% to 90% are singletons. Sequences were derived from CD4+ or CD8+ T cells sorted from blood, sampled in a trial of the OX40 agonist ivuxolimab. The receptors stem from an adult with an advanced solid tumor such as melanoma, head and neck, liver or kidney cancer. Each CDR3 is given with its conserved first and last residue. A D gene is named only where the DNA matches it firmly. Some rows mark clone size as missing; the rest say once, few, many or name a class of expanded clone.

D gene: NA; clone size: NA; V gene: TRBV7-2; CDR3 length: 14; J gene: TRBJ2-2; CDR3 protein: CASATGLNTGELFF; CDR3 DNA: TGTGCCAGCGCAACAGGATTGAACACCGGGGAGCTGTTTTTT
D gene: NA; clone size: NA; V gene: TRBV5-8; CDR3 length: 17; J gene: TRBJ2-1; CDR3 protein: CASSSTGISGSYNEQFF; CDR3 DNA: TGTGCCAGCAGCTCGACAGGTATTTCGGGCTCCTACAATGAGCAGTTCTTC
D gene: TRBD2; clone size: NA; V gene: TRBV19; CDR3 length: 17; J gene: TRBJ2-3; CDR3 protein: CASSTGSSGPSTDTQYF; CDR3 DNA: TGTGCCAGTAGTACGGGATCTAGCGGACCTAGCACAGATACGCAGTATTTT
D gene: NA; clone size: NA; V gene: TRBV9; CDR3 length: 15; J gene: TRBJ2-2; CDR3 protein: CASSVGLVSSGELFF; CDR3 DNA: TGTGCCAGCAGCGTAGGACTAGTATCATCCGGGGAGCTGTTTTTT
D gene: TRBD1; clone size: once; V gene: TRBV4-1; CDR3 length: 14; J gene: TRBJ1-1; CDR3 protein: CASSQITGGTEAFF; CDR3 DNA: TGCGCCAGCAGCCAAATTACAGGGGGCACTGAAGCTTTCTTT
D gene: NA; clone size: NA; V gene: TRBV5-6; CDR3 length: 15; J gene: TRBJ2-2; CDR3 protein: CASSLGQVYSGELFF; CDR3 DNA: TGTGCCAGCAGCTTGGGACAGGTGTATTCCGGGGAGCTGTTTTTT
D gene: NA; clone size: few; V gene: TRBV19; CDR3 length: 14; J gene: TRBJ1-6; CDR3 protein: CASSIGDRDSPLHF; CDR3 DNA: TGTGCCAGTAGTATCGGTGACAGAGATTCACCCCTCCACTTT
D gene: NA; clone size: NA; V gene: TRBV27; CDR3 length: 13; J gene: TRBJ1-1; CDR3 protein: CASSPSGQIEAFF; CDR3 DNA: TGTGCCAGCAGTCCATCTGGACAGATTGAAGCTTTCTTT
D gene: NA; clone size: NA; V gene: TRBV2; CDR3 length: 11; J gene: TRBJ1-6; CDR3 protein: CASSSLVPLHF; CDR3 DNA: TGTGCCAGCAGCTCCTTAGTCCCCCTCCACTTT
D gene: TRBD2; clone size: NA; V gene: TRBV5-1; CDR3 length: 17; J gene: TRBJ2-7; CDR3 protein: CASSSIGAAGGSYEQYF; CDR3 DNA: TGCGCCAGCAGCTCCATTGGGGCAGCGGGGGGTTCCTACGAGCAGTACTTC
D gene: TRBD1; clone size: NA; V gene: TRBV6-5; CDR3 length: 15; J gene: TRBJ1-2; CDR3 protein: CASGTTGGILSGYTF; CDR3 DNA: TGTGCCAGCGGAACGACAGGGGGCATCTTAAGCGGCTACACCTTC
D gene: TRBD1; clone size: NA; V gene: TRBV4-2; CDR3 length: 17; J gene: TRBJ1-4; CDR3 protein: CASSQGEGAPTNEKLFF; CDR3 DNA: TGTGCCAGCAGCCAAGGGGAGGGGGCCCCAACTAATGAAAAACTGTTTTTT
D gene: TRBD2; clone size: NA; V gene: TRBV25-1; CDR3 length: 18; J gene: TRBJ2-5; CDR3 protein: CASSEFTGTSGVQETQYF; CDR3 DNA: TGTGCCAGCAGTGAATTTACGGGGACTAGCGGGGTACAAGAGACCCAGTACTTC
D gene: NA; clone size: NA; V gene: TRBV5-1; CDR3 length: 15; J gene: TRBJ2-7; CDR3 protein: CASSLVGGQAYEQYF; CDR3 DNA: TGCGCCAGCAGCTTGGTTGGTGGCCAGGCCTACGAGCAGTACTTC
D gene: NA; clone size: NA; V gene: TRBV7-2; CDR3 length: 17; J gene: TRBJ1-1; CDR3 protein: CASSLAPSGSGYTEAFF; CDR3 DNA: TGTGCCAGCAGCTTAGCCCCCTCAGGCAGCGGTTACACTGAAGCTTTCTTT
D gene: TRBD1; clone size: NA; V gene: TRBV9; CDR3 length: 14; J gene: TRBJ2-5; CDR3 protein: CAGSATGGFETQYF; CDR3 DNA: TGTGCCGGCAGCGCGACAGGGGGCTTTGAGACCCAGTACTTC
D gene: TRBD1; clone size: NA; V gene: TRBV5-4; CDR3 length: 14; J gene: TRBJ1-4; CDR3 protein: CASSPGDSNEKLFF; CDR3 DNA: TGTGCCAGCAGCCCAGGGGACAGTAATGAAAAACTGTTTTTT
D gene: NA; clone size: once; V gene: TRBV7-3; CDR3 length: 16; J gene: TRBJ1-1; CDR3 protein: CASSLNGAGGNTEAFF; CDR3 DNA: TGTGCCAGCAGCTTAAACGGCGCGGGCGGTAACACTGAAGCTTTCTTT
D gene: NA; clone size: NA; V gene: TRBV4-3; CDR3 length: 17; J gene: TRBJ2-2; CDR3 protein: CASSQDVRPASTGELFF; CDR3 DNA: TGCGCCAGCAGCCAAGATGTACGACCTGCGAGCACCGGGGAGCTGTTTTTT
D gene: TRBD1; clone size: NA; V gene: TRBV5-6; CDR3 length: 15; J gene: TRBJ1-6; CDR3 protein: CASSPLQGANSPLHF; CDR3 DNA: TGTGCCAGCAGCCCATTACAGGGGGCAAATTCACCCCTCCACTTT
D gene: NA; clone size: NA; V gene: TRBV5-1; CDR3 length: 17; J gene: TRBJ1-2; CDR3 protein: CASSLENGPHSSHGYTF; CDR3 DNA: TGCGCCAGCAGCTTGGAGAACGGTCCGCACTCATCGCATGGCTACACCTTC
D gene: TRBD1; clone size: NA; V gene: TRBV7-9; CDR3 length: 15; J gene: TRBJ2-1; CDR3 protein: CASSLPGGSYNEQFF; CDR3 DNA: TGTGCCAGCAGCCTACCAGGGGGTAGCTACAATGAGCAGTTCTTC
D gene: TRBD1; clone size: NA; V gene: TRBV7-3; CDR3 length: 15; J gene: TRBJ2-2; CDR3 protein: CASSQGVANTGELFF; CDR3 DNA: TGTGCCAGCTCGCAGGGGGTAGCGAACACCGGGGAGCTGTTTTTT
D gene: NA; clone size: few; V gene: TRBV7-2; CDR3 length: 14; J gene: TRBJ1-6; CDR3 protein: CASSLGGNHSPLHF; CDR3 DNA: TGTGCCAGCAGCTTAGGGGGGAATCATTCACCCCTCCACTTT
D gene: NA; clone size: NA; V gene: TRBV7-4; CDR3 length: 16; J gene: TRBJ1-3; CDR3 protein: CAFPLQWGHTGNTIYF; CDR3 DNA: TGTGCCTTCCCATTGCAATGGGGACATACTGGAAACACCATATATTTT
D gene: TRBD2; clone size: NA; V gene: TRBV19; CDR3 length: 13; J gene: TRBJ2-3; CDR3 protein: CASMRAGGRTQYF; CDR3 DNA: TGTGCCAGTATGCGAGCGGGGGGGCGTACGCAGTATTTT
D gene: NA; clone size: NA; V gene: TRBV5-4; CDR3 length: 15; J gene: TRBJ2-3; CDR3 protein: CASSPTGGGSDTQYF; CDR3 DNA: TGTGCCAGCAGTCCTACAGGGGGGGGCTCAGATACGCAGTATTTT
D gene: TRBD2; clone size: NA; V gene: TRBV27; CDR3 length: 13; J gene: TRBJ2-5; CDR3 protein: CASMGGDGETQYF; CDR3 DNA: TGTGCCAGCATGGGGGGGGACGGAGAGACCCAGTACTTC
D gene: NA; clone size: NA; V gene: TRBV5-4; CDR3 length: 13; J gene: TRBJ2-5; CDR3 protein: CASSFDLQETQYF; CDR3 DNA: TGTGCCAGCAGCTTCGACCTTCAAGAGACCCAGTACTTC
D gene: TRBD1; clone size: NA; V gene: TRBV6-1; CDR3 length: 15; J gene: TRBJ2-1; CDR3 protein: CASSVDRANYNEQFF; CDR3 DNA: TGTGCCAGCAGCGTCGACAGGGCCAACTACAATGAGCAGTTCTTC
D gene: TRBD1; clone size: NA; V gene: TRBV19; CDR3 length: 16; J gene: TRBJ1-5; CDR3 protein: CASSGTGWISNQPQHF; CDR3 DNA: TGTGCCAGTAGTGGGACAGGCTGGATTAGCAATCAGCCCCAGCATTTT
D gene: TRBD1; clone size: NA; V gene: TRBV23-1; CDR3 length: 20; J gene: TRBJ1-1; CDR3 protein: CASSQRGQGSFFLMNTEAFF; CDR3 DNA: TGCGCCAGCAGTCAAAGGGGACAGGGTTCCTTTTTCCTAATGAACACTGAAGCTTTCTTT
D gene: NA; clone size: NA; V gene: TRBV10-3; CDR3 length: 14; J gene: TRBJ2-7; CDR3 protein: CAISGQGGSSEQYF; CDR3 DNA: TGTGCCATCAGTGGACAGGGAGGTTCCTCCGAGCAGTACTTC
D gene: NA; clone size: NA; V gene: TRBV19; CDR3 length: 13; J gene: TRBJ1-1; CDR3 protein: CASSPTGRTEAFF; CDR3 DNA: TGTGCCAGTAGTCCAACAGGGCGCACTGAAGCTTTCTTT
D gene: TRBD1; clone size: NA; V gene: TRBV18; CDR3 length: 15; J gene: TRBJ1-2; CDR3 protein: CASSSGTGDTYGYTF; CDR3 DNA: TGTGCCAGCTCAAGTGGGACAGGGGATACCTATGGCTACACCTTC
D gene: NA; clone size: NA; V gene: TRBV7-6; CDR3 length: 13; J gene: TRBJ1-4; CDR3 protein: CASSLPGNEKLFF; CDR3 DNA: TGTGCCAGCAGCTTACCCGGGAATGAAAAACTGTTTTTT
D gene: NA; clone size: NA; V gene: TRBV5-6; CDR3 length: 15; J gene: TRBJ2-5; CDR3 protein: CASSRSQGGTETQYF; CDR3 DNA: TGTGCCAGCAGCCGATCCCAGGGCGGGACAGAGACCCAGTACTTC
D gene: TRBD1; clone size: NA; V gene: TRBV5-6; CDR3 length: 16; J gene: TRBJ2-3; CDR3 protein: CASSLGTGYGTDTQYF; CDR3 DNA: TGTGCCAGCAGCTTGGGGACAGGTTACGGCACAGATACGCAGTATTTT
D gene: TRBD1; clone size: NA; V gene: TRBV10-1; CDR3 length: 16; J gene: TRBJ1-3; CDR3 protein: CASGYLQGARGNTIYF; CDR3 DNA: TGCGCCAGCGGCTACCTACAGGGGGCCCGTGGAAACACCATATATTTT
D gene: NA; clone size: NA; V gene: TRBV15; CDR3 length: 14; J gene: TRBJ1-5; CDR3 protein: CATSGQGSNQPQHF; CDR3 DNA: TGTGCCACCAGCGGCCAGGGTAGCAATCAGCCCCAGCATTTT
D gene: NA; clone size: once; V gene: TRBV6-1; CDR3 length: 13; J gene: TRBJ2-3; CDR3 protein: CASSEYYTDTQYF; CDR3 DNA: TGTGCCAGCAGTGAATACTACACAGATACGCAGTATTTT
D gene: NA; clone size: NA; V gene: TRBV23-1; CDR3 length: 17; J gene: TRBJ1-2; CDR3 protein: CASSQSRGTKPSGGYTF; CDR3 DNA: TGCGCCAGCAGTCAATCGAGGGGGACAAAGCCCTCGGGTGGCTACACCTTC
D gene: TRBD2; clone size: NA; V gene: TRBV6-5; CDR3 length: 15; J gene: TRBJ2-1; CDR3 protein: CASNSGGYSYNEQFF; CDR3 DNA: TGTGCCAGCAATAGCGGGGGATACTCCTACAATGAGCAGTTCTTC
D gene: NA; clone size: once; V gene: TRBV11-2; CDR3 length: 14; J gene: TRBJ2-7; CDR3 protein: CASSLGDSSYEQYF; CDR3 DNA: TGTGCCAGCAGCTTAGGGGATAGCTCCTACGAGCAGTACTTC